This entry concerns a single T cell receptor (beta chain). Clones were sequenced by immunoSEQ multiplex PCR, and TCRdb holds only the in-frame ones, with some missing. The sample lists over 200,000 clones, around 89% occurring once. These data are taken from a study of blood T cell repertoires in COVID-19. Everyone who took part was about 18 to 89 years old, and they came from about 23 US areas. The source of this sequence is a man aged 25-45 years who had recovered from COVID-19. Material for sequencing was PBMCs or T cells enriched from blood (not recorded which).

The CDR3 reads CASSRDGGDTIYF. Here the CDR3 DNA reads TGTGCCAGCAGCCGAGACGGCGGAGACACCATATATTTT. The chain employs TRBV7-9 and TRBJ1-3; D not resolved. The V end lost 5 bases, the J end lost 8 bases, and 13 bases lay between the germline ends. Germline CDR1 and CDR2: SEHNR and FQNEAQ (reference sequence). The CDR3 spans 13 residues. Together with reference TRBV7-9 and TRBJ1-3, the CDR3 gives the full variable domain: DTGVSQNPRHKITKRGQNVTFRCDPISEHNRLYWYRQTLGQGPEFLTYFQNEAQLEKSRLLSDRFSAERPKGSFSTLEIQRTEQGDSAMYLCASSRDGGDTIYFGEGSWLTVV.